This T cell receptor (beta chain) was retrieved from a study of control samples from healthy donors and cancer patients. From germline, CDR1 is SGHRS and CDR2 YFSETQ. The CDR3 extends over 17 amino acids. V trimming: 5 bases; J trimming: 3 bases; junction bases outside the gene matches: 13. Assay used: immunoSEQ multiplex PCR; TCRdb lists only in-frame clones, some missing. The sample lists 15,000 to 20,000 clones; about 85% were seen once. The source of this sequence is a woman between 65 and 79 years old with lung cancer. The sequencing sample was made of PBMCs. V is TRBV5-1 and J is TRBJ2-4, with TRBD2 matching 8 bases. The CDR3 spells CASRPAPNSGNKNIQYF. Here the CDR3 DNA reads TGCGCCAGCAGACCGGCCCCAAATAGCGGGAACAAAAACATTCAGTACTTC.